These T cell receptor beta chains were read from a single sample in a study of blood T cell repertoires in COVID-19. The data were produced by immunoSEQ multiplex PCR, yet TCRdb's version contains in-frame clones alone and is incomplete. The sample contains roughly 440,000 clones, approximately 90% of which appear only once. The specimen sequenced was peripheral blood. The receptors come from a woman between 50 and 59 years old with COVID-19, enrolled during active disease. CDR3s include the opening cysteine and the closing phenylalanine or tryptophan. Each record gives: CDR3 length, clone size, J gene, V gene, D gene, CDR3 protein, CDR3 DNA. A D gene is named only where the DNA matches it firmly. Clone size appears in some rows only: once, few, many, or a class for an expanded clone.

14 NA TRBJ2-7 TRBV24-1 TRBD1 CATSDDRDGYEQYF TGTGCCACCAGTGATGACAGGGATGGCTACGAGCAGTACTTC
15 NA TRBJ1-2 TRBV15 NA CATSRDRNRNYGYTF TGTGCCACCAGCAGAGATCGTAACAGAAATTATGGCTACACCTTC
14 NA TRBJ2-1 TRBV12-5 TRBD1 CASGQNRGKDEQFF TGTGCTAGTGGTCAGAACAGGGGAAAGGATGAGCAGTTCTTC
12 NA TRBJ1-2 TRBV29-1 TRBD1 CSVDTGDRGYTF TGCAGCGTTGACACAGGGGATAGAGGCTACACCTTC
16 NA TRBJ2-7 TRBV5-5 NA CASSLIPGRSSYEQYF TGTGCCAGCAGCTTAATCCCGGGGAGGAGCTCCTACGAGCAGTACTTC
14 NA TRBJ2-1 TRBV7-2 TRBD2 CASSLGLAGAEQFF TGTGCCAGCAGCTTAGGACTAGCGGGGGCTGAGCAGTTCTTC
15 NA TRBJ2-1 TRBV5-6 TRBD2 CASSFSLAGYNEQFF TGTGCCAGCAGCTTCTCACTAGCGGGGTACAATGAGCAGTTCTTC
13 NA TRBJ1-1 TRBV6-6 NA CASTLLEDTEAFF TGTGCCAGCACCTTACTAGAGGACACTGAAGCTTTCTTT
15 NA TRBJ2-2 TRBV11-2 TRBD1 CASSQGTAETGELFF TGTGCCAGCAGCCAAGGGACAGCCGAAACCGGGGAGCTGTTTTTT
19 few TRBJ1-5 TRBV7-3 NA CASSPKRAPGRLSNQPQHF TGTGCCAGCAGCCCTAAACGGGCACCGGGAAGACTGAGCAATCAGCCCCAGCATTTT
14 NA TRBJ2-3 TRBV6-5 NA CASGRVVGTDTQYF TGTGCCAGCGGCAGGGTGGTTGGCACAGATACGCAGTATTTT
13 NA TRBJ2-7 TRBV6-5 TRBD1 CALEGQGAYEQYF TGTGCCCTCGAGGGGCAGGGGGCCTACGAGCAGTACTTC
15 NA TRBJ2-7 TRBV13 NA CASSVGTSRREEQYF TGTGCCAGCAGTGTTGGGACTTCCCGACGGGAAGAGCAGTACTTC
16 NA TRBJ1-5 TRBV6-6 NA CASSYSPGHSDQPQHF TGTGCCAGCAGTTACTCGCCAGGGCACAGTGATCAGCCCCAGCATTTT
13 NA TRBJ1-1 TRBV10-3 NA CAISYAGNTEAFF TGTGCCATCAGTTATGCAGGGAACACTGAAGCTTTCTTT
13 NA TRBJ2-2 TRBV25-1 NA CASKGRTPGELFF TGTGCCAGCAAGGGCAGGACTCCCGGGGAGCTGTTTTTT
20 NA TRBJ1-4 TRBV2 NA CASIRRKSLAGATKGEKLFF TGTGCCAGCATCCGCAGGAAGAGTCTAGCGGGGGCGACGAAGGGTGAAAAACTGTTTTTT
13 NA TRBJ1-1 TRBV10-1 NA CASRNSLNTEAFF TGCGCCAGCAGGAACAGTCTGAACACTGAAGCTTTCTTT
12 NA TRBJ1-5 TRBV19 NA CASSIPTGIQHF TGTGCCAGTAGTATCCCCACCGGGATACAGCATTTT
13 NA TRBJ1-2 TRBV28 NA CASSPGGSYGYTF TGTGCCAGCAGTCCCGGGGGATCCTATGGCTACACCTTC
11 NA TRBJ1-1 TRBV12-3/TRBV12-4 NA CASSLLSEAFF TGTGCCAGCAGTTTACTTTCTGAAGCTTTCTTT
16 NA TRBJ1-4 TRBV27 NA CASSFVRPATNEKLFF TGTGCCAGCAGTTTCGTCAGGCCTGCAACTAATGAAAAACTGTTTTTT
14 NA TRBJ2-7 TRBV12-2 NA CASRLGDSAYEQYF TGTGCAAGTCGCTTAGGAGACAGTGCCTACGAGCAGTACTTC
16 NA TRBJ2-3 TRBV6-6 TRBD2 CASSFGTSGGTDTQYF TGTGCCAGCAGTTTCGGGACTAGCGGGGGCACAGATACGCAGTATTTT
13 NA TRBJ2-5 TRBV6-5 TRBD1 CASNTGGEETQYF TGTGCCAGCAATACAGGGGGAGAAGAGACCCAGTACTTC